Described below is a single TCR beta chain sequence and its context. The antigen it binds to is not known. No much larger clonotype is one base removed from it; base qualities were not supplied. This same CDR3 is encoded by further DNA sequences in the sample. Library prep was done by the immunoSEQ multiplex PCR assay. This immuneACCESS table, as held by TCRdb, lists in-frame sequences with V and J called but not all clones. Of the missing ones, under half trace to an unresolved V gene in checked studies; the others have no known cause. The sample table lists about 76,000 clones, approximately 86% of them with a count of one. The top ten clonotypes cover roughly 4.5% of the sample. CDR1 is given as GTSNPN and CDR2 as SVGIG, both from the germline V gene (reference sequence). The CDR3, from cysteine to phenylalanine, totals 15 residues. The read is trimmed to its CDR3 DNA, 45 bases read in frame from base 1. Trimming removed 0 bases from V and 7 bases from J; the gene matches leave 8 bases unexplained.

The sample comes from a study of technical replicates of blood from a handful of donors (dated by TCRdb to about 2017). This clonotype was sampled from a human donor in good health. Some clones in this sample may be carry-over from other donors' samples. Input material: PBMCs. This chain is built from TRBV30 and TRBJ2-2, and 7 junction bases match TRBD2. The CDR3 corresponds to CAWSVGGSVSGELFF. In nucleotides, the sequence is TGTGCCTGGAGTGTGGGAGGGAGTGTGAGCGGGGAGCTGTTTTTT.